This T cell receptor beta chain is from a study of tumor and adjacent non-tumor tissue in lung cancer. Study context: Each sample yielded millions of productive TCRbeta reads on average.

The template was RNA from unsorted bulk tissue. Between August and November 2014, newly diagnosed, chemotherapy-naive lung cancer patients underwent thoracic surgery in China. The CDR3 is 16 residues long. Germline assignment: CDR1 LNHDA and CDR2 SQIVND (reference sequence). This clonotype came up a few times. Its antigen is not identified. The final CDR3 position lacks the conserved phenylalanine or tryptophan, pointing to a likely read error. TCRbeta libraries were built with three rounds of nested PCR, modified from ARM-PCR. TCRdb recomputed calls from the multiplex PCR reads with MiXCR, one row per CDR3 protein. The sample shows around 66,000 distinct CDR3 sequences, 55% to 85% of them seen only once. Study-level results: TCR diversity was significantly greater in tumor than normal lung tissue. In normal lung, the top 100 clones were significantly more dominant than in tumor.

The sequence came from a man in his sixties with non-small cell lung cancer. Sequencing was performed on lung tumor tissue. This chain connects TRBV19 to TRBJ2-1; perhaps TRBD1 as D (5 bases). The CDR3 nucleotides read TGTGCCAGTAGTATAGACGACAGTTCCTCCTACAATGGGCAGTTCTCC. It yields the protein CASSIDDSSSYNGQFS.